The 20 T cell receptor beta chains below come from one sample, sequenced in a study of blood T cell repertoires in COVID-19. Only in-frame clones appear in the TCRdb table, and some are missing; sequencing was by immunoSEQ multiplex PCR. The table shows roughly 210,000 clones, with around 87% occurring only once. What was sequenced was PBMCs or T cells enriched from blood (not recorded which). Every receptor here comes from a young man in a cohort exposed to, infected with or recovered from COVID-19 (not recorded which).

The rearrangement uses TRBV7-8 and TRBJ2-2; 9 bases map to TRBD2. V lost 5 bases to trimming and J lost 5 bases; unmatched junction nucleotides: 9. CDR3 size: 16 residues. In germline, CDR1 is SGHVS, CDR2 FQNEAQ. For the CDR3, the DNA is TGTGCCAGCAGCCCCAGACTAGCGGAGCGAACCGGGGAGCTGTTTTTT. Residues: CASSPRLAERTGELFF.

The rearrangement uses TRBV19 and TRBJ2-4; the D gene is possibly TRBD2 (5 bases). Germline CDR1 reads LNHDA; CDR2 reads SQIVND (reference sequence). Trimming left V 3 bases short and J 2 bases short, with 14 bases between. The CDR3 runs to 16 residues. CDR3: CASSIYQRGTKNIQYF. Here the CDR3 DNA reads TGTGCCAGTAGTATCTACCAGCGAGGGACCAAAAACATTCAGTACTTC.

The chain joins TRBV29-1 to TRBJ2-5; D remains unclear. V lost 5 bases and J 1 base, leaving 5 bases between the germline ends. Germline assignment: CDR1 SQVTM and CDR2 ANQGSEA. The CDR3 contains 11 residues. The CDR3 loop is CSVSGQETQYF. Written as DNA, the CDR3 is TGCAGCGTTTCGGGCCAAGAGACCCAGTACTTC. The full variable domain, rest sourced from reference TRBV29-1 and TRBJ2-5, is SAVISQKPSRDICQRGTSLTIQCQVDSQVTMMFWYRQQPGQSLTLIATANQGSEATYESGFVIDKFPISRPNLTFSTLTVSNMSPEDSSIYLCSVSGQETQYFGPGTRLLVL.

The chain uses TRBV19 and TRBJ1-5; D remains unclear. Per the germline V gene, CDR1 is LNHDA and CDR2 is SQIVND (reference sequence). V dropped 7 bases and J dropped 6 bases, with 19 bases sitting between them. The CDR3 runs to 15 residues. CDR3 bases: TGTGCCAGTAACGAGGACTACCGAACGACTCAGCCCCAGCATTTT. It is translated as CASNEDYRTTQPQHF.

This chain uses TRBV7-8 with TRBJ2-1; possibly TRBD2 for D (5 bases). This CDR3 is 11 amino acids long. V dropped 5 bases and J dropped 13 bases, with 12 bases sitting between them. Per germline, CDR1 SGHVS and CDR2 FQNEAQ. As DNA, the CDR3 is TGTGCCAGCAGCGCCCCGGGAAACCAGTTCTTC. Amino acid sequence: CASSAPGNQFF.

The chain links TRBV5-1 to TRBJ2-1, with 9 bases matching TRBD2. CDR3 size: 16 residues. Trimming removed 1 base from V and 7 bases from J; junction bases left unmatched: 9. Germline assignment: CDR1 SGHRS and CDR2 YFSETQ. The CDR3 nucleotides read TGCGCCAGCAGCTTGTCTTTAGCGGGAGTGAGGAATGAGCAGTTCTTC. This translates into CASSLSLAGVRNEQFF.

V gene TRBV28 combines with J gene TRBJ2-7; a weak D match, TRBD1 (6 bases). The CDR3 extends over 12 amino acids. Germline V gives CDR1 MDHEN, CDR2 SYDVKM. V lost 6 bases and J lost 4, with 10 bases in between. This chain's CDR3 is CASRQTGYEQYF. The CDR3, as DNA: TGTGCCAGCAGACAAACAGGGTACGAGCAGTACTTC.

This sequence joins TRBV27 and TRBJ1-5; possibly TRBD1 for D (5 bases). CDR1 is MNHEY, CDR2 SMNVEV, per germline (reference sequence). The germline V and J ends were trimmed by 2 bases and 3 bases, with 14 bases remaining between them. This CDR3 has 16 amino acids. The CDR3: CASSLAGRGDNQPQHF. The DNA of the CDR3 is TGTGCCAGCAGTTTAGCGGGGCGAGGGGACAATCAGCCCCAGCATTTT.

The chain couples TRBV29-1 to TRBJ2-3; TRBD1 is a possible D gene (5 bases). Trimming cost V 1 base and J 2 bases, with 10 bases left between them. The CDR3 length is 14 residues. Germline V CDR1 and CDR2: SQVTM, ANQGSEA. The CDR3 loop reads CSVEGTYSTDTQYF. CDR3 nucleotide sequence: TGCAGCGTTGAAGGGACATATTCCACAGATACGCAGTATTTT.

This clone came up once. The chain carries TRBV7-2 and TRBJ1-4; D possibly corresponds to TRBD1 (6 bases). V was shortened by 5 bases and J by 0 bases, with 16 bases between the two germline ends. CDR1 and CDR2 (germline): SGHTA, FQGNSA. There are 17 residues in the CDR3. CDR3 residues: CASSPGQPVATNEKLFF. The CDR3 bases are TGTGCCAGCAGCCCAGGACAGCCTGTTGCAACTAATGAAAAACTGTTTTTT.

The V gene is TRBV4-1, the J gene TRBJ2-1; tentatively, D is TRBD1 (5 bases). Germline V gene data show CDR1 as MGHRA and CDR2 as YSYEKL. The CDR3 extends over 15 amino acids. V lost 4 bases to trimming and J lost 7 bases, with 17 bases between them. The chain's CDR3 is CASSPDSGRINEQFF. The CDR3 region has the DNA TGCGCCAGCAGCCCCGACAGTGGTCGTATTAATGAGCAGTTCTTC.

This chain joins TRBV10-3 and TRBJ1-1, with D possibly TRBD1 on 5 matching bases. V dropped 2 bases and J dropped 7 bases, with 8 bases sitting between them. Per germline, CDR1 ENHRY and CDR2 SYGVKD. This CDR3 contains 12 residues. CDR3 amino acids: CAISEGASEAFF. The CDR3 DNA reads TGTGCCATCAGTGAGGGGGCAAGTGAAGCTTTCTTT.

In DNA form, the CDR3 reads TGTGCCAGCCGGGGTTACAATGAGCAGTTCTTC. Translation: CASRGYNEQFF. The rearrangement links TRBV11-2 to TRBJ2-1; tentatively, D is TRBD2 (5 bases). V was cut by 8 bases and J by 4 bases, with 6 bases left in between. From germline, CDR1 is SGHAT and CDR2 FQNNGV. The CDR3 is 11 amino acids.

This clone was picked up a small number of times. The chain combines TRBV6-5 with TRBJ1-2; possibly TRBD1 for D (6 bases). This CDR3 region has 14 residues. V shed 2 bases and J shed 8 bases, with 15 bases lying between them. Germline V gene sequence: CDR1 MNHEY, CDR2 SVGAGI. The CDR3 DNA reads TGTGCCAGCAGTTACACCCATCACAGGGACGGCTACACCTTC. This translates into CASSYTHHRDGYTF.

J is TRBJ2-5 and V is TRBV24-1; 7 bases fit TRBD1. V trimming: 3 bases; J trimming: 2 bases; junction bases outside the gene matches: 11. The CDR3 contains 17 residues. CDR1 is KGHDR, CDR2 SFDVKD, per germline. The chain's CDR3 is CATSDSVTGRAQETQYF. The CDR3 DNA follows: TGTGCCACCAGTGATAGTGTGACAGGGAGAGCACAAGAGACCCAGTACTTC.

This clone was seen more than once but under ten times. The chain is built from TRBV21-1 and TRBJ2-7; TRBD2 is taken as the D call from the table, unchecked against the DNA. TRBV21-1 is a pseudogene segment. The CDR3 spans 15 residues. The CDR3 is CASDGGSFVSYEQYF. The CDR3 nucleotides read TGTGCCAGCGACGGGGGGAGCTTTGTCTCTTACGAGCAGTACTTC.

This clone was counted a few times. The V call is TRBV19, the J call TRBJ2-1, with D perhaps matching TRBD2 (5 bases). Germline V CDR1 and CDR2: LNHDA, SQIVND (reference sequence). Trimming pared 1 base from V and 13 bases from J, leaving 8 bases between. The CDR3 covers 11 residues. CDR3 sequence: CASSIGLTQFF. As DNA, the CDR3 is TGTGCCAGTAGTATAGGACTAACACAGTTCTTC. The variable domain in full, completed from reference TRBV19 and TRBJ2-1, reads DGGITQSPKYLFRKEGQNVTLSCEQNLNHDAMYWYRQDPGQGLRLIYYSQIVNDFQKGDIAEGYSVSREKKESFPLTVTSAQKNPTAFYLCASSIGLTQFFGPGTRLTVL.

The DNA for the CDR3 is TGTGCCAGCAGTGCCGCGGGGGGGCCGGGTGCGGGCGATGAGCAGTTCTTC. This codes for CASSAAGGPGAGDEQFF. The rearrangement links TRBV28 to TRBJ2-1, with 9 bases fitting TRBD2. The V segment lost 5 bases and the J segment 8 bases; nucleotides outside the gene matches: 16. CDR3 length: 17 amino acids. CDR1 MDHEN and CDR2 SYDVKM come from the germline V gene.

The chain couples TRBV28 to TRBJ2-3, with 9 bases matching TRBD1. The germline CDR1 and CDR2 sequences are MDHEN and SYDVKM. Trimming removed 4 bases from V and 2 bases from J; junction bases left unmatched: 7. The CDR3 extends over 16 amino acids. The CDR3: CASSSGQGTTTDTQYF. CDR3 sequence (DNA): TGTGCCAGCAGTTCGGGACAGGGAACTACCACAGATACGCAGTATTTT. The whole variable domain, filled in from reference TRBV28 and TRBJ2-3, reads DVKVTQSSRYLVKRTGEKVFLECVQDMDHENMFWYRQDPGLGLRLIYFSYDVKMKEKGDIPEGYSVSREKKERFSLILESASTNQTSMYLCASSSGQGTTTDTQYFGPGTRLTVL.

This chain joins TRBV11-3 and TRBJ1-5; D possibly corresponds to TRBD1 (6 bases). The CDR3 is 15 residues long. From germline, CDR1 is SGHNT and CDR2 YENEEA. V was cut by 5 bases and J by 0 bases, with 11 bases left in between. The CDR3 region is CASSTLQGSNQPQHF. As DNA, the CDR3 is TGTGCCAGCAGCACCTTACAGGGTAGCAATCAGCCCCAGCATTTT. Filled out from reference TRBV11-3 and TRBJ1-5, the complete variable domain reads EAGVVQSPRYKIIEKKQPVAFWCNPISGHNTLYWYLQNLGQGPELLIRYENEEAVDDSQLPKDRFSAERLKGVDSTLKIQPAELGDSAVYLCASSTLQGSNQPQHFGDGTRLSIL.